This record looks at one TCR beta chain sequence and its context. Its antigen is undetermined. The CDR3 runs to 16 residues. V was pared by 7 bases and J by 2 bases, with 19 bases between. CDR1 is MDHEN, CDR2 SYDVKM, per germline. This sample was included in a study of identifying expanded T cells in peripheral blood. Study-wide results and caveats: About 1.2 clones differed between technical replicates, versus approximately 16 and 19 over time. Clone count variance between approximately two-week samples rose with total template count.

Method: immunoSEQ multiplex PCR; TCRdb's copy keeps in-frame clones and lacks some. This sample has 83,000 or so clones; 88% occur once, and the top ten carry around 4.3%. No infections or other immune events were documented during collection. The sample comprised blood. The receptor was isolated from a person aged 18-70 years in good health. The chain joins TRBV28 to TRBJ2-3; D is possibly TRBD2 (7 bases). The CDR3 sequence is CASTTIGAGATDTQYF. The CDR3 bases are TGTGCCAGCACCACAATAGGCGCGGGGGCCACAGATACGCAGTATTTT.